The 3 T cell receptor beta chains listed next were all sequenced from one sample in a study of circulating CD8 cells and anti-PD-1 response in melanoma. Using about 15 ng of total RNA, TCR libraries were made with the QIAseq Immune Repertoire TCR panel. TCRdb re-analysed the reads in MiXCR, keeping a single row per CDR3 protein. This sample yields hundreds of distinct CDR3 sequences, of which 5.9% are seen a single time; roughly 38% belongs to the top ten. Four subsets defined by PD-1 and/or TIGIT were sorted from live CD3+CD8+TCRalphabeta+ cells. The starting material was CD8+ T cells from PBMCs, obtained at baseline or after one month of anti-PD-1 therapy (not recorded which). The receptors stem from a human donor with melanoma.

The V call is TRBV28, the J call TRBJ2-7; 7 nucleotides agree with TRBD2. The CDR3 length is 14 residues. Germline CDR1 and CDR2: MDHEN and SYDVKM. The junction had 7 bases not matched to a gene; V was cut back by 8 bases and J by 0 bases. CDR3 protein: CASPRRGTSYEQYF. The CDR3 DNA sequence: TGTGCCAGCCCCCGGCGGGGGACCTCCTACGAGCAGTACTTC.

This clonotype rates as large. The chain couples TRBV4-1 to TRBJ2-7, with 11 bases identical to TRBD1. V shed 6 bases and J 0 bases; nucleotides not matched to a gene: 7. The CDR3 contains 16 residues. Germline CDR1 is MGHRA and CDR2 is YSYEKL. In DNA form, the CDR3 reads TGCGCCAGCAGACAACTCGGGACAGGGGGCTCCTACGAGCAGTACTTC. Its protein is CASRQLGTGGSYEQYF.

By share, this clonotype counts as large. The chain links TRBV27 to TRBJ2-3, with no clear D. The CDR3 runs to 15 residues. The germline V and J ends were trimmed by 3 bases and 0 bases, with 10 bases remaining between them. Looked up from germline, CDR1 is MNHEY and CDR2 is SMNVEV (reference sequence). The CDR3 DNA reads TGTGCCAGCAGTTTTGAGTTAGAAAGCACAGATACGCAGTATTTT. Amino acid sequence: CASSFELESTDTQYF.